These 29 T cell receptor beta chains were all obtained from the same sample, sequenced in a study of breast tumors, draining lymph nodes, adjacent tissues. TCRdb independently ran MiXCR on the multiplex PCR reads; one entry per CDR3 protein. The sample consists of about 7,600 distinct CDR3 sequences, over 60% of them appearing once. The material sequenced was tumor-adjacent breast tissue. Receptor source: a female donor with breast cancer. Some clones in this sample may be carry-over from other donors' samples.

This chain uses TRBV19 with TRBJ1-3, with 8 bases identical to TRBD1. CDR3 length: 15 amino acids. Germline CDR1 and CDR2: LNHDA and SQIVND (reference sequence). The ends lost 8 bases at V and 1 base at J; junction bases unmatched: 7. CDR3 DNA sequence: TGTGCCAGTGGAAGGACAGGGACTTCTGGAAACACCATATATTTT. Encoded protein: CASGRTGTSGNTIYF.

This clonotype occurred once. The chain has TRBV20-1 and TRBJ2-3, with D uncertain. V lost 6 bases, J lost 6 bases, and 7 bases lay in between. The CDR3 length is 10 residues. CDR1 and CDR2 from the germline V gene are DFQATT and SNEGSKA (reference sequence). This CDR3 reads CSAPRDTQYF. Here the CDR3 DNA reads TGCAGTGCGCCCCGGGATACGCAGTATTTT.

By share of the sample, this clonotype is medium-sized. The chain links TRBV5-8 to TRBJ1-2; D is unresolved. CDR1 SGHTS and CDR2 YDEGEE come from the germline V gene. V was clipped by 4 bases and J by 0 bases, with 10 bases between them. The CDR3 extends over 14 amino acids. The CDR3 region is CASSPDTTNYGYTF. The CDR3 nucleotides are TGTGCCAGCAGCCCTGACACCACTAACTATGGCTACACCTTC.

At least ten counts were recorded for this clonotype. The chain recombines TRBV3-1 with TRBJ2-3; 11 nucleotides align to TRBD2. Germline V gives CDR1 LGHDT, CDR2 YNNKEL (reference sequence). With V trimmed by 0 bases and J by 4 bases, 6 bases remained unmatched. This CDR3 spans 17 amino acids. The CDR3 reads CASSQDVAGGRPDTQYF. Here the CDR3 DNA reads TGTGCCAGCAGCCAAGATGTAGCGGGGGGGCGGCCAGATACGCAGTATTTT.

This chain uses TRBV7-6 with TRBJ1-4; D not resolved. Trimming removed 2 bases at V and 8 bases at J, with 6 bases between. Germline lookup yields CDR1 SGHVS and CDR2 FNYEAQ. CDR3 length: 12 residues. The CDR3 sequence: CASSLSAEKLFF. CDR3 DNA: TGTGCCAGCAGCTTATCGGCAGAAAAACTGTTTTTT.

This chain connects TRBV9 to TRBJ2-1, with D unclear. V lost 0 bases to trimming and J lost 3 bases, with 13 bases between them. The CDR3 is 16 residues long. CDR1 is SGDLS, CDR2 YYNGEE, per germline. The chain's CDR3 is CASSVGSGSFYNEQFF. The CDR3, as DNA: TGTGCCAGCAGCGTAGGATCGGGCAGTTTCTACAATGAGCAGTTCTTC.

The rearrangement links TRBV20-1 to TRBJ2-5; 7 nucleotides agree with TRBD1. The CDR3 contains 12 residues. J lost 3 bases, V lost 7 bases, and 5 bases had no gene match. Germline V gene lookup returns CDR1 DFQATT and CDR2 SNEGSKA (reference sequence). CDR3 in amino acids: CSVQQGEETQYF. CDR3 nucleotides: TGCAGTGTCCAGCAGGGGGAAGAGACCCAGTACTTC.

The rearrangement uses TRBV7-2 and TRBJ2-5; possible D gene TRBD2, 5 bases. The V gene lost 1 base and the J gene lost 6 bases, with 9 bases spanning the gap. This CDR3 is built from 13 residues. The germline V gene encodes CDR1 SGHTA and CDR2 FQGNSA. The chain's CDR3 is CASSLGGRQTQYF. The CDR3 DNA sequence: TGTGCCAGCAGCTTAGGAGGGCGGCAGACCCAGTACTTC. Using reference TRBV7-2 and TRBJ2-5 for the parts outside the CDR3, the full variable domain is GAGVSQSPSNKVTEKGKDVELRCDPISGHTALYWYRQSLGQGLEFLIYFQGNSAPDKSGLPSDRFSAERTGGSVSTLTIQRTQQEDSAVYLCASSLGGRQTQYFGPGTRLLVL.

In DNA form, the CDR3 reads TGTGCCAGTAGTGAACGGACAAGCGCTGTTACGCAGTATTTT. This encodes CASSERTSAVTQYF. The J gene is TRBJ2-3, the V gene TRBV19, with D possibly TRBD1 on 5 matching bases. There are 14 residues in the CDR3. Germline V lookup: CDR1 LNHDA, CDR2 SQIVND (reference sequence). Trimming took off 5 bases at V and 8 bases at J, with 17 bases between the two ends.

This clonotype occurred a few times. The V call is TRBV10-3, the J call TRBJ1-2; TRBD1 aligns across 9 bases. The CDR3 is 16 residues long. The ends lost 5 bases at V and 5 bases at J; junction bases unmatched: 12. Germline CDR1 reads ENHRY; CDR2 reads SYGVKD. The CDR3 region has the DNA TGTGCCATCAGTAAATCTTCGGGACAGGGTTGGTATGGCTACACCTTC. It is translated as CAISKSSGQGWYGYTF.

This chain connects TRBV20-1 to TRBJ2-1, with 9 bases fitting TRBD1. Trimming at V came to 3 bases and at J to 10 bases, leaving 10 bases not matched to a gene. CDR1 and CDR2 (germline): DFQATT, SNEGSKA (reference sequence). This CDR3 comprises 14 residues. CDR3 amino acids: CSASSDRGALEQFF. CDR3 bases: TGCAGTGCTAGTTCGGACAGGGGAGCCCTGGAGCAGTTCTTC.

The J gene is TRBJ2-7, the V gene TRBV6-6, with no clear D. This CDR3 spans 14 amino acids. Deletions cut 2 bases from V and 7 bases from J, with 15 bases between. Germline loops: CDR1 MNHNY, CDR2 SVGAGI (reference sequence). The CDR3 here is CASSYSQTFGEQYF. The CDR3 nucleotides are TGTGCCAGCAGTTACAGCCAGACTTTTGGGGAGCAGTACTTC.

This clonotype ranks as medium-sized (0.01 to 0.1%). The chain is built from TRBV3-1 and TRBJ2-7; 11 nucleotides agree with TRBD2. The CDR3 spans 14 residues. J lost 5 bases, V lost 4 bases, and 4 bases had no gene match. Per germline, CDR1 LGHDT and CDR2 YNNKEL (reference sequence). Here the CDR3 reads CASSPRLAGHEQYF. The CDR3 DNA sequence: TGTGCCAGCAGCCCCCGACTAGCGGGGCACGAGCAGTACTTC.

CDR3 DNA: TGTGCCAGTAGTATCGGGGCAGGGACCTCCTACGAGCAGTACTTC. Translating gives CASSIGAGTSYEQYF. This sequence joins TRBV19 and TRBJ2-7; D tentatively fits TRBD1 or TRBD2 (5 bases each). CDR1 is LNHDA and CDR2 is SQIVND in the germline V gene (reference sequence). With 3 bases removed from V and 0 bases from J, the gap between germline ends came to 12 bases. The CDR3 consists of 15 residues.

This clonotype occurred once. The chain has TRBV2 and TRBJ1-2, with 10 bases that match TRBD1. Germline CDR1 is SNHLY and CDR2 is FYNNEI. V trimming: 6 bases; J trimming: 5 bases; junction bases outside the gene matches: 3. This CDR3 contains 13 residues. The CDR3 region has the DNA TGTGCCAGCAGCGGGGGACAGGGGTATGGCTACACCTTC. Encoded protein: CASSGGQGYGYTF.

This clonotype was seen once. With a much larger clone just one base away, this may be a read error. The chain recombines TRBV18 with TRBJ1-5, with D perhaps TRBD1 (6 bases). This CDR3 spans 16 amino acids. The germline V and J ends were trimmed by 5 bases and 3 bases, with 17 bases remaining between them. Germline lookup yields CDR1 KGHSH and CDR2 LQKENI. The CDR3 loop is CASSRIGTWINQPQHF. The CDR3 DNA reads TGTGCCAGCTCAAGAATAGGGACATGGATCAATCAGCCCCAGCATTTT.

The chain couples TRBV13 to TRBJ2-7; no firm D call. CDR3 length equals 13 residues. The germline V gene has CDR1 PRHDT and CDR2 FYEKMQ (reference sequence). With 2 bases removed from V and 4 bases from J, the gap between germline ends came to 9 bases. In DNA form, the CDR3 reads TGTGCCAGCAGCTTAACAAAAAGATACGAGCAGTACTTC. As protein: CASSLTKRYEQYF.

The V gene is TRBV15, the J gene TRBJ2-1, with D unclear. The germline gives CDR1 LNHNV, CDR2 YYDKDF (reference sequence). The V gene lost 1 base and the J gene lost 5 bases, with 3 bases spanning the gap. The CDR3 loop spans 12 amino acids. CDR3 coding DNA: TGTGCCACCAGCAGAGTGAACAATGAGCAGTTCTTC. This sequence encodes CATSRVNNEQFF.

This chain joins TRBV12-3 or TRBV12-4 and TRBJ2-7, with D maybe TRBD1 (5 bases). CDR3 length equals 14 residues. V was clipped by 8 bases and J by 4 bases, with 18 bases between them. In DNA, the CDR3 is TGTGCCAGCGGAGATGGGCAGGACACTTACGAGCAGTACTTC. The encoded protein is CASGDGQDTYEQYF.

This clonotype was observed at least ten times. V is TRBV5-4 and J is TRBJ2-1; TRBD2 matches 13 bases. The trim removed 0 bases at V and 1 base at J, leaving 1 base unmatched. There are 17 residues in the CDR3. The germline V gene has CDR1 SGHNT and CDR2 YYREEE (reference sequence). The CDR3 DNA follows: TGTGCCAGCAGCTTGGGGACTAGCGGGAGTTCCTACAATGAGCAGTTCTTC. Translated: CASSLGTSGSSYNEQFF.

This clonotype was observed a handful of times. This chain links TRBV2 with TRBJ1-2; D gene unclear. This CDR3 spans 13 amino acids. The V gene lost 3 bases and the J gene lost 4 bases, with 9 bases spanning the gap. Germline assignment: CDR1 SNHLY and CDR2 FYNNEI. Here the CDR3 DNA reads TGTGCCAGCAGTGAGGACGTTGTCTATGGCTACACCTTC. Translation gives CASSEDVVYGYTF.

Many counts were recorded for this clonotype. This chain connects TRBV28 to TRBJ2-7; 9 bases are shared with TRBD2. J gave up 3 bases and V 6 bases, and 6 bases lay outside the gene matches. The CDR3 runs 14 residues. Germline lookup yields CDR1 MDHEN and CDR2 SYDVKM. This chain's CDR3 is CASRFSGSVYEQYF. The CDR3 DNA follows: TGTGCCAGCAGGTTTAGCGGGAGTGTCTACGAGCAGTACTTC.

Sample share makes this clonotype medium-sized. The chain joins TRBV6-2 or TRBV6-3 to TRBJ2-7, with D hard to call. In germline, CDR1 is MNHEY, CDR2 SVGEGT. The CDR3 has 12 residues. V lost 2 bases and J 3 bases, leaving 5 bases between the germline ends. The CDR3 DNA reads TGTGCCAGCAGTTACGTAGTCTACGAGCAGTACTTC. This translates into CASSYVVYEQYF.

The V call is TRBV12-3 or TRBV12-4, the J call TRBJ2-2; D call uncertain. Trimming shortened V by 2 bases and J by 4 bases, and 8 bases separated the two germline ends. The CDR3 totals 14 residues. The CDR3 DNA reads TGTGCCAGCAGTTTACGTCTAGTCACCGGGGAGCTGTTTTTT. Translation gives CASSLRLVTGELFF.

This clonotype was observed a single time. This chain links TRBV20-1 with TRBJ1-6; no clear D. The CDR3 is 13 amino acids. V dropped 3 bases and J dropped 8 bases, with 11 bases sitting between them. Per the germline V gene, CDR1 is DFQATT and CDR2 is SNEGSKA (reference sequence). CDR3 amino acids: CSASDRVDSPLHF. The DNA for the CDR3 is TGCAGTGCTAGCGACCGAGTAGATTCACCCCTCCACTTT.

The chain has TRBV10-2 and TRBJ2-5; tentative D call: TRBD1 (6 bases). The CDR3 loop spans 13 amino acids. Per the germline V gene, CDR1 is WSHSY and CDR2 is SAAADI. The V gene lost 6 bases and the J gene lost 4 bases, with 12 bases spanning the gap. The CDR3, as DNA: TGCGCCAGCAGGGACAGTTTTTCAGAGACCCAGTACTTC. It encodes CASRDSFSETQYF.

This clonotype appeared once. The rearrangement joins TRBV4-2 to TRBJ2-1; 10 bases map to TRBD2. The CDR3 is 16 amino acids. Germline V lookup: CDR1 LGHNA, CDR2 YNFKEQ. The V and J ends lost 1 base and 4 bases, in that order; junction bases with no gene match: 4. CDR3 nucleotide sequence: TGTGCCAGCAGCCAAGCACTAGCGGGGCATTACAATGAGCAGTTCTTC. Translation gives CASSQALAGHYNEQFF.

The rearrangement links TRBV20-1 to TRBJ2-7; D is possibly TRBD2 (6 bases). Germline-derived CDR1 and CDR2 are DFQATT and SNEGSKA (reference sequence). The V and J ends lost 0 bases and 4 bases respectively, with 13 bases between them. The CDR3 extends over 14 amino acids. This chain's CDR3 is CSARDLGSLYEQYF. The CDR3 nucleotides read TGCAGTGCTAGAGATCTCGGGAGTCTTTACGAGCAGTACTTC.

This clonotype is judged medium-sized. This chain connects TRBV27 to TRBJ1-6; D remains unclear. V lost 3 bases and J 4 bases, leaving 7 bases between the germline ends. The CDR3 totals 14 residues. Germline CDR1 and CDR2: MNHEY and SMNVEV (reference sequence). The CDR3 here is CASSLGSYNSPLHF. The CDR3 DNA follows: TGTGCCAGCAGTTTGGGTAGTTATAATTCACCCCTCCACTTT.